The 12 T cell receptor beta chains presented below share a single source sample, sequenced in a study of molecular identifiers for immune sequencing clone quantification listed by TCRdb under 2018. The library came from PCR. Sequencing took place on an Illumina HiSeq 4000. The public reads were run again by TCRdb, first through fastp at Q25 and then through MiXCR, and only productive beta chains were kept. Every distinct CDR3 protein forms one entry, paired with its most common genes and DNA. The sample table records 88,000 or so distinct CDR3 sequences; roughly a fifth of these occur just once. Together, the top ten hold approximately 1.1% of the sample. The sample comprised naive CD8+ T cells from blood, with Jurkat cell RNA spiked in. Per the publication, the cell subset or site label means: FACS-sorted CD8+CD4-CCR7+CD45RA+ naive T cells. The source is a human donor in good health. Some libraries in this study had Jurkat cell RNA spiked in.

The chain links TRBV4-1 to TRBJ1-4; no reliable D call. The CDR3 is made up of 14 amino acids. The V end was cut by 3 bases, the J end by 8 bases, with 13 bases between. CDR1 and CDR2 (germline): MGHRA, YSYEKL. As DNA, the CDR3 is TGCGCCAGCAGCCAGGCCGTGGGTAACGAAAAACTGTTTTTT. It yields the protein CASSQAVGNEKLFF.

This clonotype was found a few times. This chain connects TRBV11-2 to TRBJ2-1, with D hard to call. V lost 1 base and J 7 bases, leaving 2 bases between the germline ends. This CDR3 has 11 residues. The germline gives CDR1 SGHAT, CDR2 FQNNGV. In DNA form, the CDR3 reads TGTGCCAGCAGCTTAGGGAATGAGCAGTTCTTC. Its protein is CASSLGNEQFF.

At least ten counts were recorded for this clonotype. The chain carries TRBV13 and TRBJ2-2; tentative D call: TRBD1 (5 bases). Germline V gene sequence: CDR1 PRHDT, CDR2 FYEKMQ (reference sequence). Trimming stripped 11 bases from V and 5 bases from J, with 12 bases between. This CDR3 comprises 12 residues. The CDR3 DNA reads as TGTGCCGGGGCCTTAAGGACCGGGGAGCTGTTTTTT. It is translated as CAGALRTGELFF.

This clonotype occurred many times. This rearrangement joins TRBV20-1 to TRBJ2-3, with 8 bases matching TRBD2. The CDR3 covers 17 residues. V was pared by 0 bases and J by 5 bases, with 13 bases of the junction left unmatched. The germline V gene has CDR1 DFQATT and CDR2 SNEGSKA (reference sequence). The CDR3 nucleotides read TGCAGTGCTAGAGATGCCTCTCGCGGACTAGCTAAAGATACGCAGTATTTT. It translates to CSARDASRGLAKDTQYF.

In DNA, the CDR3 is TGTGCCAGCAGCTTAGGTCGAGGGGGCCAGCCCCAGCATTTT. It yields the protein CASSLGRGGQPQHF. The chain joins TRBV7-6 to TRBJ1-5; 7 bases agree with TRBD1. Germline V lookup: CDR1 SGHVS, CDR2 FNYEAQ. J gave up 7 bases and V 1 base, and 4 bases lay outside the gene matches. This CDR3 is built from 14 residues.

Notes on this clonotype: A much larger clone differs from this one at a single base, so this may be a read error. The CDR3 coding sequence is TGTGCCTGGAGGGGGTATGAGCAGCTCTTC. This encodes CAWRGYEQLF. The J gene is TRBJ2-1, the V gene TRBV30; D call uncertain. The germline V gene encodes CDR1 GTSNPN and CDR2 SVGIG (reference sequence). This CDR3 contains 10 residues.

At least ten counts were recorded for this clonotype. The rearrangement links TRBV14 to TRBJ1-2; D unresolved. V shed 1 base and J shed 6 bases, with 9 bases lying between them. CDR1 and CDR2 (germline): SGHDN, FVKESK. CDR3 size: 13 residues. The CDR3 coding sequence is TGTGCCAGCAGCCAAGTAGCGGGGAATGGCTACACCTTC. Residues: CASSQVAGNGYTF. Variable domain in full (rest from reference TRBV14 and TRBJ1-2): EAGVTQFPSHSVIEKGQTVTLRCDPISGHDNLYWYRRVMGKEIKFLLHFVKESKQDESGMPNNRFLAERTGGTYSTLKVQPAELEDSGVYFCASSQVAGNGYTFGSGTRLTVV.

There are a few counts of this clonotype. For the CDR3, the DNA is TGTGCCAGCAGCTTAGGGTTAGGGCTGGCCGAGCAGTTCTTC. Protein product: CASSLGLGLAEQFF. V is TRBV7-2 and J is TRBJ2-1; D ambiguous. Germline CDR1 reads SGHTA; CDR2 reads FQGNSA. This CDR3 region has 14 residues. V shed 1 base and J shed 10 bases, with 14 bases lying between them. Full variable domain (missing parts from reference TRBV7-2 and TRBJ2-1): GAGVSQSPSNKVTEKGKDVELRCDPISGHTALYWYRQSLGQGLEFLIYFQGNSAPDKSGLPSDRFSAERTGGSVSTLTIQRTQQEDSAVYLCASSLGLGLAEQFFGPGTRLTVL.

The V and J genes are TRBV4-1 and TRBJ1-1, with D possibly being TRBD1 (5 bases). Germline V lookup: CDR1 MGHRA, CDR2 YSYEKL. This CDR3 contains 14 residues. V dropped 4 bases and J dropped 5 bases, with 14 bases sitting between them. For the CDR3, the DNA is TGCGCCAGCAGCCCACCCGGGGCGTCAACTGAAGCTTTCTTT. It codes for CASSPPGASTEAFF.

This clonotype was detected many times. The chain is built from TRBV28 and TRBJ2-2, with 8 bases lining up with TRBD1. Germline V gene lookup returns CDR1 MDHEN and CDR2 SYDVKM. The CDR3 totals 17 residues. With V trimmed by 3 bases and J by 1 base, 7 bases remained unmatched. The CDR3 sequence: CASSFRTGLGNTGELFF. The CDR3 DNA reads TGTGCCAGCAGTTTCCGGACAGGGCTTGGGAACACCGGGGAGCTGTTTTTT.

The rearrangement joins TRBV10-3 to TRBJ2-3; 11 bases map to TRBD2. This CDR3 has 19 residues. With V trimmed by 0 bases and J by 0 bases, 8 bases remained unmatched. Looked up from germline, CDR1 is ENHRY and CDR2 is SYGVKD. CDR3 in amino acids: CAISESVAGGYSSTDTQYF. In nucleotides, the CDR3 is TGTGCCATCAGTGAGTCAGTAGCGGGGGGGTATTCTAGCACAGATACGCAGTATTTT.

As to this clonotype: Being one base from a much bigger clone, this may be a read error. This chain's CDR3 is CANSYLLSGVSTDTQYF. CDR3 bases: TGTGCCAACAGTTACCTATTATCAGGGGTTAGCACAGATACGCAGTATTTT. V and J are TRBV6-6 and TRBJ2-3; tentatively, D is TRBD1 (6 bases). The CDR3 runs to 17 residues. Germline V lookup: CDR1 MNHNY, CDR2 SVGAGI (reference sequence).